This T cell receptor (beta chain) was observed in a study of cytotoxic CD8 clonotypes in ibrutinib-treated CLL. Sequencing used immunoSEQ multiplex PCR; TCRdb keeps in-frame clones, though not all of them. Among 30,000 to 35,000 clones listed, around 70% were seen once. Points from the study as a whole: Few clonotypes were public, and these shrank or held steady under treatment. Clonality correlated strongly with circulating CD8+ T cells and exceeded age-matched healthy donors at baseline.

Notes on this clone: Antigen unknown.

The clonotype comes from a human donor with chronic lymphocytic leukemia. Sequencing was performed on PBMCs, taken before ibrutinib treatment.

CDR3 nucleotide sequence: TGTGCCAGCAGCTTAAGGGCAACCCAGGGTAGGTATGAGCAGTTCTTC. It is translated as CASSLRATQGRYEQFF. This sequence joins TRBV7-2 and TRBJ2-1, with D perhaps matching TRBD1 (5 bases). Per the germline V gene, CDR1 is SGHTA and CDR2 is FQGNSA. The length of the CDR3 is 16 residues. Trimming removed 2 bases at V and 8 bases at J, with 19 bases between.